This passage covers 29 T cell receptor beta chains from one sample sequenced in a study of cytomegalovirus exposure and HLA in healthy donors. PCR primers comprised 60 Vbeta and 13 Jbeta primers. TCRdb's copy holds only in-frame clones and misses some; the assay was immunoSEQ multiplex PCR. The top ten clones hold more than 1.3% of a sample with around 170,000 clones, about 72% of them seen once. Input material: PBMCs. These receptors were taken from a girl aged 10 to 17 in good health and CMV-seronegative.

V is TRBV9 and J is TRBJ2-7; TRBD2 matches 7 bases. Germline trimming cut 4 bases from V and 7 bases from J; bases unmatched to any gene: 11. The CDR3 runs to 14 residues. Per the germline V gene, CDR1 is SGDLS and CDR2 is YYNGEE. The CDR3 nucleotides are TGTGCCAGCAGCCGGGGAGGGGATTCGAAAGAGCAGTACTTC. Its translation is CASSRGGDSKEQYF. Combining the CDR3 with reference TRBV9 and TRBJ2-7 gives the whole variable domain DSGVTQTPKHLITATGQRVTLRCSPRSGDLSVYWYQQSLDQGLQFLIQYYNGEERAKGNILERFSAQQFPDLHSELNLSSLELGDSALYFCASSRGGDSKEQYFGPGTRLTVT.

CDR3 bases: TGTGCCAGCAGCCCTGGGGTAGCGGGTAACTCCTACAATGAGCAGTTCTTC. Translation gives CASSPGVAGNSYNEQFF. The chain links TRBV13 to TRBJ2-1, with 7 positions matching TRBD2. This CDR3 comprises 17 residues. The germline CDR1 and CDR2 sequences are PRHDT and FYEKMQ (reference sequence). Losses at the gene ends were 5 bases for V and 0 bases for J; bases not matched to a gene: 10.

The genes are TRBV5-1 and TRBJ2-3, with D possibly TRBD2 on 7 matching bases. V lost 5 bases, J lost 2 bases, and 12 bases lay in between. This CDR3 is 14 amino acids long. From germline, CDR1 is SGHRS and CDR2 YFSETQ. The CDR3 sequence: CASSREGVTDTQYF. CDR3 bases: TGCGCCAGCAGTAGGGAGGGGGTCACAGATACGCAGTATTTT.

The genes are TRBV7-9 and TRBJ1-1, with TRBD1 matching 8 bases. The CDR3 consists of 14 residues. The germline CDR1 and CDR2 sequences are SEHNR and FQNEAQ (reference sequence). The trim removed 8 bases at V and 4 bases at J, leaving 9 bases unmatched. The DNA for the CDR3 is TGTGCCAGCTCAAGACGGACAGGGACCACTGAAGCTTTCTTT. This gives the protein CASSRRTGTTEAFF.

A few counts support this clone. This sequence joins TRBV18 and TRBJ1-2; 9 bases agree with TRBD1. CDR3 length: 17 amino acids. The ends lost 0 bases at V and 7 bases at J; junction bases unmatched: 12. Germline CDR1 is KGHSH and CDR2 is LQKENI. In nucleotides, the CDR3 is TGTGCCAGCTCACCACCTTCAATCGGGACAGGGTTGGGTGGCTACACCTTC. Protein sequence: CASSPPSIGTGLGGYTF.

The rearrangement joins TRBV13 to TRBJ1-2; D is unclear. V gave up 6 bases and J gave up 8 bases, with 13 bases separating them. This CDR3 has 12 residues. The germline CDR1 and CDR2 sequences are PRHDT and FYEKMQ (reference sequence). The CDR3 region has the DNA TGTGCCAGCAGTTCCCGCACATCAGGCTACACCTTC. This translates into CASSSRTSGYTF.

This chain connects TRBV7-6 to TRBJ2-3; perhaps TRBD2 as D (5 bases). V was pared by 5 bases and J by 5 bases, with 26 bases between. This CDR3 contains 18 residues. CDR1 SGHVS and CDR2 FNYEAQ come from the germline V gene. CDR3 DNA: TGTGCCAGCAGCCCCACCCCCCGCGGCGGGCAGATGGAAGATACGCAGTATTTT. This sequence encodes CASSPTPRGGQMEDTQYF.

This clone has just a few counts. One end of the junction is discordant with germline, which a read error may explain. V usage is TRBV30 and J usage is TRBJ1-5, with TRBD1 matching over 7 bases. The CDR3 has 14 amino acids. The germline V gene encodes CDR1 GTSNPN and CDR2 SVGIG (reference sequence). CDR3 loop: CAWGEDRPDHPQHF. The CDR3 DNA is TGTGCCTGGGGTGAGGACAGGCCGGATCATCCCCAGCATTTT.

V is TRBV14 and J is TRBJ1-2; unclear D gene. The germline CDR1 and CDR2 sequences are SGHDN and FVKESK. The germline V and J ends were trimmed by 5 bases and 5 bases, with 9 bases remaining between them. The CDR3 is 12 residues long. The CDR3 DNA reads as TGTGCCAGCAGCTCAGTTGGTTATGGCTACACCTTC. Translation gives CASSSVGYGYTF.

This clone was seen only a few times. This chain uses TRBV10-3 with TRBJ2-3, with D tentatively TRBD2 (5 bases). Germline assignment: CDR1 ENHRY and CDR2 SYGVKD. Trimming cost V 5 bases and J 1 base, with 7 bases left between them. The CDR3 runs to 13 residues. The CDR3 region is CAISPGGTDTQYF. CDR3 coding DNA: TGTGCCATCAGTCCCGGGGGCACAGATACGCAGTATTTT.

The chain recombines TRBV6-1 with TRBJ2-3, with 10 bases lining up with TRBD2. Looked up from germline, CDR1 is MNHNS and CDR2 is SASEGT. V was pared by 6 bases and J by 6 bases, with 9 bases of the junction left unmatched. The CDR3 is 15 amino acids. The CDR3 sequence: CASRLKRGGPDTQYF. The CDR3 DNA follows: TGTGCCAGCAGACTAAAGCGGGGGGGCCCCGATACGCAGTATTTT.

This clone was seen a few times. This chain links TRBV6-1 with TRBJ2-1; D is unresolved. CDR1 and CDR2 from the germline V gene are MNHNS and SASEGT. Trimming shortened V by 1 base and J by 3 bases, and 13 bases separated the two germline ends. This CDR3 region has 16 residues. CDR3 in amino acids: CASSEEVSPIYNEQFF. For the CDR3, the DNA is TGTGCCAGCAGTGAAGAGGTTAGCCCTATCTACAATGAGCAGTTCTTC.

This clone has more than one count but fewer than ten. J is TRBJ2-7 and V is TRBV6-5, with TRBD1 matching over 7 bases. The J segment lost 6 bases and the V segment lost 4 bases, leaving 15 bases of the junction unmatched. The CDR3 extends over 16 amino acids. CDR1 and CDR2 from the germline V gene are MNHEY and SVGAGI. DNA of the CDR3: TGTGCCAGCAGTTCCTCCGGGACAGCTTATCCTAGCGAGCAGTACTTC. Protein: CASSSSGTAYPSEQYF.

The CDR3 here is CASSYSEALNQPQHF. For the CDR3, the DNA is TGTGCCAGCAGTTACTCTGAGGCACTAAATCAGCCCCAGCATTTT. The V call is TRBV6-6, the J call TRBJ1-5; D unresolved. The CDR3 totals 15 residues. Deletions cut 0 bases from V and 4 bases from J, with 10 bases between. Germline V gives CDR1 MNHNY, CDR2 SVGAGI (reference sequence).

The rearrangement links TRBV10-1 to TRBJ1-1; D is undetermined. The CDR3 covers 16 residues. The germline CDR1 and CDR2 sequences are WNHNN and SYGVQD (reference sequence). Between the trimmed V and J ends, which lost 0 bases and 0 bases, there was a span of 11 bases. The CDR3 coding sequence is TGCGCCAGCAGTGAGTCTCCACTCGTCATGAACACTGAAGCTTTCTTT. Translated, it gives CASSESPLVMNTEAFF.

The chain joins TRBV6-1 to TRBJ2-5; no reliable D call. The CDR3 has 13 amino acids. V was trimmed by 2 bases and J by 2 bases, leaving 6 bases between them. Germline CDR1 MNHNS, CDR2 SASEGT. Here the CDR3 reads CASSETYQETQYF. The CDR3 DNA reads as TGTGCCAGCAGTGAAACATATCAAGAGACCCAGTACTTC.

V gene TRBV4-1 combines with J gene TRBJ1-1; the D gene is possibly TRBD1 (5 bases). Germline CDR1 and CDR2: MGHRA and YSYEKL. Trimming cost V 0 bases and J 1 base, with 9 bases left between them. This CDR3 has 15 residues. CDR3 DNA sequence: TGCGCCAGCAGCCAAGAGGGGGGGAAGAACACTGAAGCTTTCTTT. Its protein product is CASSQEGGKNTEAFF.

J is TRBJ2-2 and V is TRBV27, with TRBD1 matching over 9 bases. The CDR3 has 15 amino acids. Germline CDR1 reads MNHEY; CDR2 reads SMNVEV (reference sequence). The trim removed 3 bases at V and 5 bases at J, leaving 4 bases unmatched. This CDR3 is CASSFAGTGTGELFF. The CDR3 bases are TGTGCCAGCAGTTTTGCGGGGACAGGGACCGGGGAGCTGTTTTTT.

CDR3 amino acids: CACPIETGEAFF. CDR3 sequence (DNA): TGTGCCTGCCCCATAGAGACAGGCGAAGCTTTCTTT. The V gene is TRBV30, the J gene TRBJ1-1; a possible D gene is TRBD1 (6 bases). The CDR3 consists of 12 residues. CDR1 is GTSNPN and CDR2 is SVGIG in the germline V gene (reference sequence). V lost 6 bases and J lost 8, with 16 bases in between.

The chain has TRBV7-8 and TRBJ1-1, with D perhaps TRBD1 (6 bases). The CDR3 runs to 17 residues. Looked up from germline, CDR1 is SGHVS and CDR2 is FQNEAQ. Trimming removed 0 bases at V and 4 bases at J, with 18 bases between. CDR3 in amino acids: CASSLAVAGAIGTEAFF. Here the CDR3 DNA reads TGTGCCAGCAGCTTAGCGGTTGCGGGGGCAATAGGCACTGAAGCTTTCTTT. Combining the CDR3 with reference TRBV7-8 and TRBJ1-1 gives the whole variable domain GAGVSQSPRYKVAKRGQDVALRCDPISGHVSLFWYQQALGQGPEFLTYFQNEAQLDKSGLPSDRFFAERPEGSVSTLKIQRTQQEDSAVYLCASSLAVAGAIGTEAFFGQGTRLTVV.

The chain couples TRBV6-1 to TRBJ2-6; TRBD1 matches 7 bases. The ends lost 6 bases at V and 4 bases at J; junction bases unmatched: 6. The germline CDR1 and CDR2 sequences are MNHNS and SASEGT. This CDR3 comprises 15 residues. The CDR3 region is CASRPTGTGANVLTF. In DNA form, the CDR3 reads TGTGCCAGCAGGCCGACAGGGACCGGGGCCAACGTCCTGACTTTC.

This chain joins TRBV29-1 and TRBJ1-6; 9 nucleotides match TRBD1. The CDR3 length is 14 residues. Trimming cost V 7 bases and J 8 bases; bases outside gene matches: 9. Germline loops: CDR1 SQVTM, CDR2 ANQGSEA. The CDR3 DNA follows: TGCAGCGCACGCGGGACAGGGTTGGATTCACCCCTCCACTTT. Translation: CSARGTGLDSPLHF. The full variable domain, with the rest looked up from reference TRBV29-1 and TRBJ1-6, is SAVISQKPSRDICQRGTSLTIQCQVDSQVTMMFWYRQQPGQSLTLIATANQGSEATYESGFVIDKFPISRPNLTFSTLTVSNMSPEDSSIYLCSARGTGLDSPLHFGNGTRLTVT.

This chain links TRBV10-2 with TRBJ1-6; a weak D match, TRBD1 (6 bases). Germline-derived CDR1 and CDR2 are WSHSY and SAAADI. CDR3 length: 13 amino acids. The V end was cut by 5 bases, the J end by 7 bases, with 9 bases between. The CDR3 bases are TGCGCCAGCAGTTCAACAGGGAATTCACCCCTCCACTTT. Its translation: CASSSTGNSPLHF.

The chain uses TRBV7-2 and TRBJ2-7, with TRBD2 matching over 14 bases. The CDR3 has 14 residues. The germline V gene encodes CDR1 SGHTA and CDR2 FQGNSA. The trim removed 5 bases at V and 6 bases at J, leaving 3 bases unmatched. CDR3 DNA sequence: TGTGCCAGCAGCGAAGGACTAGCGGGGGGCGAGCAGTACTTC. Translating gives CASSEGLAGGEQYF.

To note about this clone: Other nucleotide sequences in the sample specify the same CDR3. J is TRBJ1-4 and V is TRBV5-1, with unresolved D. The CDR3 covers 15 residues. Trimming shortened V by 0 bases and J by 0 bases, and 6 bases separated the two germline ends. Germline lookup yields CDR1 SGHRS and CDR2 YFSETQ. The CDR3 DNA is TGCGCCAGCAGCTTGGGGGCAGCAACTAATGAAAAACTGTTTTTT. Protein product: CASSLGAATNEKLFF.

The chain joins TRBV7-9 to TRBJ2-5; possibly TRBD2 for D (6 bases). CDR1 SEHNR and CDR2 FQNEAQ come from the germline V gene (reference sequence). Trimming left V 7 bases short and J 5 bases short, with 17 bases between. CDR3 size: 14 residues. CDR3 sequence reads: CASMSAWRAETQYF. In DNA, the CDR3 is TGTGCCAGCATGTCGGCCTGGAGGGCGGAGACCCAGTACTTC.

This sequence joins TRBV7-9 and TRBJ1-5, with 9 nucleotides matching TRBD1. The CDR3 contains 15 residues. Germline loops: CDR1 SEHNR, CDR2 FQNEAQ (reference sequence). J lost 6 bases, V lost 6 bases, and 9 bases had no gene match. The CDR3 spells CASSFAGTGFQPQHF. CDR3 nucleotides: TGTGCCAGCAGTTTTGCCGGGACAGGGTTTCAGCCCCAGCATTTT.

This clone has only a few counts. V gene TRBV16 combines with J gene TRBJ1-3; D uncertain. The CDR3 loop spans 15 amino acids. V was shortened by 5 bases and J by 1 base, with 12 bases between the two germline ends. The germline V gene encodes CDR1 KGHSY and CDR2 FQNENV. The CDR3 coding sequence is TGTGCCAGCAGCTCTTGGGAGGAATCTGGAAACACCATATATTTT. Protein: CASSSWEESGNTIYF.

The chain has TRBV2 and TRBJ1-2; the D is unclear. Germline V gene sequence: CDR1 SNHLY, CDR2 FYNNEI. The germline V and J ends were trimmed by 1 base and 2 bases, with 8 bases remaining between them. CDR3 length: 14 amino acids. The CDR3 DNA is TGTGCCAGCAGTGAAGTTAGACAAAACTATGGCTACACCTTC. Encoded protein: CASSEVRQNYGYTF. Variable domain in full (rest from reference TRBV2 and TRBJ1-2): EPEVTQTPSHQVTQMGQEVILRCVPISNHLYFYWYRQILGQKVEFLVSFYNNEISEKSEIFDDQFSVERPDGSNFTLKIRSTKLEDSAMYFCASSEVRQNYGYTFGSGTRLTVV.